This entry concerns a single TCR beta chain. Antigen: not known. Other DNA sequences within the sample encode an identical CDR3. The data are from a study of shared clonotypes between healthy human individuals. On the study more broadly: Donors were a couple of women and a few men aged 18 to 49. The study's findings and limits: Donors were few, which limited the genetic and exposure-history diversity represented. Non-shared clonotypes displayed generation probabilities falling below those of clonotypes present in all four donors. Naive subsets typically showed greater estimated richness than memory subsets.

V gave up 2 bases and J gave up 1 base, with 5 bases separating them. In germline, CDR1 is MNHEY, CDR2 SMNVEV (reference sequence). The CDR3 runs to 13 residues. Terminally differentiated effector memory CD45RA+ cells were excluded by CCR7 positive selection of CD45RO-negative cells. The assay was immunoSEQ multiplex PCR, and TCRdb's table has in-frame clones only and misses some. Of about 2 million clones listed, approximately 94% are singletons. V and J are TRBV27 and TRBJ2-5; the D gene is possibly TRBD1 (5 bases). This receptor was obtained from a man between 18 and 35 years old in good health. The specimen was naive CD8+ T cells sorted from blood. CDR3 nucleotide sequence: TGTGCCAGCAGTTTACAGGGCCAAGAGACCCAGTACTTC. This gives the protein CASSLQGQETQYF.